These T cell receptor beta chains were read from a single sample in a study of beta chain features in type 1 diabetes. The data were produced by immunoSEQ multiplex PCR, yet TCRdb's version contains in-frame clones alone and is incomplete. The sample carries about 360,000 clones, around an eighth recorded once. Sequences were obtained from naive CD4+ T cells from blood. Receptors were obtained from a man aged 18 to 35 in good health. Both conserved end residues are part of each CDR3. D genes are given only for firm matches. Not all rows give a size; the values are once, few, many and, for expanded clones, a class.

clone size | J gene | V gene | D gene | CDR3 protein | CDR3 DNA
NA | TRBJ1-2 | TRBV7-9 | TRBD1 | CASSATGDFGYGYTF | TGTGCCAGCAGCGCGACAGGGGATTTTGGCTATGGCTACACCTTC
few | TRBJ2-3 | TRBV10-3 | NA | CATIGSPSTDTQYF | TGTGCCACCATTGGGTCTCCTAGCACAGATACGCAGTATTTT
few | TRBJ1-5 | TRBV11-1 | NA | CASSLALGQPQHF | TGTGCCAGCAGCTTAGCGCTCGGTCAGCCCCAGCATTTT
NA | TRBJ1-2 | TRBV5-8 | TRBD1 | CASSLQGAGGYTF | TGTGCCAGCAGCTTGCAGGGGGCAGGTGGCTACACCTTC
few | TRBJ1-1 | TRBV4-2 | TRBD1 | CASSPQGLNTEAFF | TGTGCCAGCAGCCCACAGGGGCTGAACACTGAAGCTTTCTTT
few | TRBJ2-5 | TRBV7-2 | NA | CASSLPRGTQYF | TGTGCCAGCAGCTTGCCCCGGGGGACCCAGTACTTC
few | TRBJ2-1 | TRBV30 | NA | CAWGTPRRNEQFF | TGTGCCTGGGGGACACCGAGGCGCAATGAGCAGTTCTTC
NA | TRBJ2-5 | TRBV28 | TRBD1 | CASSPGTGGIETQYF | TGTGCCAGCAGCCCCGGGACAGGGGGCATTGAGACCCAGTACTTC
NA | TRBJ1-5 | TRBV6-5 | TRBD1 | CASSRGQGNQPQHF | TGTGCCAGCAGTCGCGGACAGGGCAATCAGCCCCAGCATTTT
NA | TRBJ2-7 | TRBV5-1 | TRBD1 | CASSMGQGDEQYF | TGCGCCAGCAGCATGGGACAGGGCGACGAGCAGTACTTC
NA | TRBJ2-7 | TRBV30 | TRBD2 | CAWSVGGSSYEQYF | TGTGCCTGGAGTGTAGGCGGGAGCTCCTACGAGCAGTACTTC
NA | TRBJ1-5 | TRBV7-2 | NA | CASSLGRAAQPQHF | TGTGCCAGCAGCTTAGGCAGGGCGGCTCAGCCCCAGCATTTT
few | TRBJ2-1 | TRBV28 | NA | CASSSELDEQFF | TGTGCCAGCAGTTCCGAGTTGGATGAGCAGTTCTTC
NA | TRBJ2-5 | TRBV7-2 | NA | CASSQGQKETQYF | TGTGCCAGCAGCCAGGGACAAAAAGAGACCCAGTACTTC
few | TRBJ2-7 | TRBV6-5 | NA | CASSYSGGAGYEQYF | TGTGCCAGCAGTTACTCGGGCGGGGCGGGCTACGAGCAGTACTTC
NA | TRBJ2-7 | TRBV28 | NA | CASSWAARQVKNEQYF | TGTGCCAGCAGTTGGGCCGCCAGACAGGTAAAGAACGAGCAGTACTTC